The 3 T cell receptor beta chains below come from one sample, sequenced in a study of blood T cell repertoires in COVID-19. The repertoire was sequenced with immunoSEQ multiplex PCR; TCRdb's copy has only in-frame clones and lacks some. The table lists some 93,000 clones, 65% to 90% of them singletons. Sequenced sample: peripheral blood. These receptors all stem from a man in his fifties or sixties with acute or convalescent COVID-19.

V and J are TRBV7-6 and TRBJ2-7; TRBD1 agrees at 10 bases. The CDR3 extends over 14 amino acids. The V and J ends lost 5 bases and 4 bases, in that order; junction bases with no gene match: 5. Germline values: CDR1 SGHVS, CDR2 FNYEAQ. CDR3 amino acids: CASSRTDRGYEQYF. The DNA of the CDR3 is TGTGCCAGCAGCCGGACGGACAGGGGGTACGAGCAGTACTTC.

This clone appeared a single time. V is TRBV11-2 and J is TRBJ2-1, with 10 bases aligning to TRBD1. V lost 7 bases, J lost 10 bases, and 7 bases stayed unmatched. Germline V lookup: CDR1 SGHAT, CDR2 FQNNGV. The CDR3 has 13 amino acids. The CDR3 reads CASNRDRGREQFF. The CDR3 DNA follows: TGTGCCAGCAACCGGGACAGGGGCCGAGAGCAGTTCTTC.

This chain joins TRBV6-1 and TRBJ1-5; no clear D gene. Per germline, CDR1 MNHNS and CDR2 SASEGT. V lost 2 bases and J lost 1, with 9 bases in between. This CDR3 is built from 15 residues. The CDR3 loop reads CASSELGGSNQPQHF. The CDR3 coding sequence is TGTGCCAGCAGTGAACTGGGAGGGAGCAATCAGCCCCAGCATTTT.